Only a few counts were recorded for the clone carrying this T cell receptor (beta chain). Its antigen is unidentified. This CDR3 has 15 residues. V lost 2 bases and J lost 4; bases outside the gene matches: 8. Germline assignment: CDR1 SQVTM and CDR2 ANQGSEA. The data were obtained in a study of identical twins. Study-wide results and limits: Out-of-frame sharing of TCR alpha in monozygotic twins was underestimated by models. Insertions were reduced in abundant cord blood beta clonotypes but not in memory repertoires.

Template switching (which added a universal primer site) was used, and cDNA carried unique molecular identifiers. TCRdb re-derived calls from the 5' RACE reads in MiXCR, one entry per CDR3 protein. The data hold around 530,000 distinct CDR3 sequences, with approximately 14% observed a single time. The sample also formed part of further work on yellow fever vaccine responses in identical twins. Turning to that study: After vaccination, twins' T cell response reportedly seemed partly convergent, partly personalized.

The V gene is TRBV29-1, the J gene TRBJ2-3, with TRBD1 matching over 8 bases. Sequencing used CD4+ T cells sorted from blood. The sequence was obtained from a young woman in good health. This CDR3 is CSVELRDRSPDTQYF. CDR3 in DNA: TGCAGCGTTGAATTGCGGGACAGGTCGCCAGATACGCAGTATTTT.